These 22 T cell receptor beta chains were all obtained from the same sample, sequenced in a study of blood T cell repertoires in COVID-19. The data were produced by immunoSEQ multiplex PCR, yet TCRdb's version contains in-frame clones alone and is incomplete. The sample has about 78,000 clones, approximately 86% seen once. Sequencing used peripheral blood. These receptors all stem from a man aged 45-65 years with active or convalescent COVID-19.

The V call is TRBV6-1, the J call TRBJ2-5, with a weak D call TRBD1 (5 bases). Germline V gives CDR1 MNHNS, CDR2 SASEGT. Trimming took 1 base from V and 5 from J, leaving 20 bases between them. The CDR3 is 17 residues long. CDR3 nucleotides: TGTGCCAGCAGTGAAGTGCCTCAGGGTGACCCCCCGGAGACCCAGTACTTC. Its translation: CASSEVPQGDPPETQYF.

The chain is built from TRBV7-8 and TRBJ2-7, with 7 bases fitting TRBD2. Trimming at V came to 5 bases and at J to 2 bases, leaving 6 bases not matched to a gene. The germline CDR1 and CDR2 sequences are SGHVS and FQNEAQ. This CDR3 has 14 amino acids. CDR3 in amino acids: CASSEGLGAYEQYV. CDR3 DNA: TGTGCCAGCAGCGAAGGACTAGGAGCCTACGAGCAGTACGTC.

The CDR3, as DNA: TGCGCCAGCAGCCAAATTAGCGGGGTGACCACCGGGGAGCTGTTTTTT. It codes for CASSQISGVTTGELFF. The V call is TRBV4-1, the J call TRBJ2-2; TRBD2 matches 8 bases. The CDR3 is made up of 16 amino acids. J lost 4 bases, V lost 2 bases, and 6 bases had no gene match. The germline V gene has CDR1 MGHRA and CDR2 YSYEKL.

The V call is TRBV10-2, the J call TRBJ1-5; 9 nucleotides agree with TRBD1. CDR3 length: 13 amino acids. The germline CDR1 and CDR2 sequences are WSHSY and SAAADI. With V trimmed by 10 bases and J by 4 bases, 5 bases remained unmatched. CDR3 nucleotides: TGCGCCACCAGGGGACAGGGAAATCAGCCCCAGCATTTT. This codes for CATRGQGNQPQHF.

This clone was picked up one time. V is TRBV11-3 and J is TRBJ2-7; the D is unclear. V was pared by 2 bases and J by 3 bases, with 8 bases between. Germline V lookup: CDR1 SGHNT, CDR2 YENEEA. CDR3 length: 13 residues. Written as DNA, the CDR3 is TGTGCCAGCAGCTTATTTCACGGCTACGAGCAGTACTTC. Amino acids: CASSLFHGYEQYF.

The rearrangement joins TRBV29-1 to TRBJ2-2, with 7 bases aligning to TRBD2. The V and J ends lost 0 bases and 2 bases, in that order; junction bases with no gene match: 12. The germline V gene has CDR1 SQVTM and CDR2 ANQGSEA. This CDR3 has 18 residues. CDR3 DNA sequence: TGCAGCGTTGAAGAAAGGAAGAGGCGGGGGATTAACACCGGGGAGCTGTTTTTT. Its protein is CSVEERKRRGINTGELFF.

The DNA for the CDR3 is TGTGCCACCAGCAGAACTAGCGGGGGCAAGAGCACCGGGGAGCTGTTTTTT. Translating gives CATSRTSGGKSTGELFF. V usage is TRBV15 and J usage is TRBJ2-2, with 11 bases matching TRBD2. V lost 2 bases and J lost 4; bases outside the gene matches: 6. Germline V gene data show CDR1 as LNHNV and CDR2 as YYDKDF (reference sequence). There are 17 residues in the CDR3.

The chain joins TRBV30 to TRBJ1-5, with 7 bases fitting TRBD1. J lost 1 base, V lost 0 bases, and 3 bases had no gene match. The CDR3 runs to 15 residues. The germline CDR1 and CDR2 sequences are GTSNPN and SVGIG (reference sequence). This CDR3 is CAWSVDRLSNQPQHF. CDR3 in DNA: TGTGCCTGGAGTGTGGACAGGTTAAGCAATCAGCCCCAGCATTTT.

V gene TRBV4-1 combines with J gene TRBJ2-3; D is unclear. The CDR3 loop spans 12 amino acids. The germline V and J ends were trimmed by 1 base and 6 bases, with 5 bases remaining between them. Germline V gene sequence: CDR1 MGHRA, CDR2 YSYEKL. The CDR3 region is CASSQVEDTQYF. For the CDR3, the DNA is TGCGCCAGCAGCCAAGTGGAGGATACGCAGTATTTT.

This chain joins TRBV14 and TRBJ2-4; D is uncertain. Per the germline V gene, CDR1 is SGHDN and CDR2 is FVKESK. The CDR3 is 15 residues long. V gave up 1 base and J gave up 5 bases, with 12 bases separating them. The CDR3 loop reads CASSQAGQVENIQYF. The CDR3 DNA reads as TGTGCCAGCAGCCAAGCCGGTCAGGTGGAAAACATTCAGTACTTC.

The chain is built from TRBV9 and TRBJ1-5; 10 bases line up with TRBD1. The CDR3 loop spans 17 amino acids. In germline, CDR1 is SGDLS, CDR2 YYNGEE. Unmatched junction bases numbered 9, after V lost 3 bases and J lost 3 bases. CDR3 region: CASSGGTGASNNQPQHF. In nucleotides, the CDR3 is TGTGCCAGCAGCGGGGGGACAGGGGCGTCAAACAATCAGCCCCAGCATTTT.

The chain links TRBV7-7 to TRBJ2-7, with a weak D call TRBD1 (5 bases). Germline V gene data show CDR1 as SSHAT and CDR2 as FNYEAQ (reference sequence). There are 17 residues in the CDR3. V was cut by 8 bases and J by 5 bases, with 28 bases left in between. CDR3 amino acids: CASDGQGSPTLLNEQYV. CDR3 sequence (DNA): TGTGCCAGCGATGGGCAGGGCTCTCCTACCCTTCTTAACGAGCAGTACGTC.

J is TRBJ2-5 and V is TRBV18; D is ambiguous. Germline-derived CDR1 and CDR2 are KGHSH and LQKENI. The CDR3 has 13 amino acids. The germline V and J ends were trimmed by 3 bases and 4 bases, with 9 bases remaining between them. The CDR3 DNA sequence: TGTGCCAGCTCACCCGACTCGGGAGAGACCCAGTACTTC. As protein: CASSPDSGETQYF.

This chain links TRBV15 with TRBJ1-2; D is unclear. The germline V gene encodes CDR1 LNHNV and CDR2 YYDKDF (reference sequence). The CDR3 totals 15 residues. Trimming removed 0 bases from V and 4 bases from J, with 12 bases in between. DNA of the CDR3: TGTGCCACCAGCAGAGATGAGGGCAGCCTCTATGGCTACACCTTC. Translation: CATSRDEGSLYGYTF.

The J gene is TRBJ1-1, the V gene TRBV20-1, with D unresolved. The CDR3 loop spans 11 amino acids. CDR1 is DFQATT, CDR2 SNEGSKA, per germline (reference sequence). Trimming pared 5 bases from V and 1 base from J, leaving 5 bases between. CDR3 loop: CSAPWNTEAFF. As DNA, the CDR3 is TGCAGTGCTCCATGGAACACTGAAGCTTTCTTT.

This chain joins TRBV28 and TRBJ2-6; weak D call: TRBD2 (6 bases). V lost 6 bases to trimming and J lost 0 bases, with 15 bases between them. The CDR3 runs 17 residues. Germline V gene data show CDR1 as MDHEN and CDR2 as SYDVKM. The CDR3 DNA reads TGTGCCAGCAGCCTACCCCCGGACTACTCTGGGGCCAACGTCCTGACTTTC. It codes for CASSLPPDYSGANVLTF.

In its sample, this clone was seen a few times. At one boundary the junction diverges from the germline segment, which might be a read error. This chain connects TRBV9 to TRBJ1-2, with 8 bases lining up with TRBD1. This CDR3 is 12 amino acids long. CDR1 is SGDLS and CDR2 is YYNGEE in the germline V gene. The CDR3 DNA reads as TGTGCCAGCAGCACCCCGGGGGGACAGGAATATTTC. It encodes CASSTPGGQEYF.

This chain connects TRBV24-1 to TRBJ2-2, with D possibly matching TRBD2 (6 bases). V dropped 6 bases and J dropped 0 bases, with 10 bases sitting between them. CDR3 length: 15 amino acids. Germline CDR1 and CDR2: KGHDR and SFDVKD. CDR3 in DNA: TGTGCCACCAGTTTAGGACTACCGAACACCGGGGAGCTGTTTTTT. This sequence encodes CATSLGLPNTGELFF.

The gene calls are TRBV5-1 and TRBJ2-3; possibly TRBD2 for D (5 bases). The CDR3 sequence is 15 residues long. The V end was cut by 7 bases, the J end by 3 bases, with 18 bases between. In germline, CDR1 is SGHRS, CDR2 YFSETQ. The CDR3 spells CASQPGLSGTDTQYF. CDR3 DNA: TGCGCCAGCCAGCCCGGACTCTCCGGAACAGATACGCAGTATTTT.

The V and J genes are TRBV2 and TRBJ2-5, with TRBD2 identical over 7 bases. Trimming cost V 8 bases and J 3 bases; bases outside gene matches: 9. Germline assignment: CDR1 SNHLY and CDR2 FYNNEI. The CDR3 extends over 14 amino acids. As DNA, the CDR3 is TGTGCCAGCTACCTGGGGGGGATGAAAGAGACCCAGTACTTC. This translates into CASYLGGMKETQYF.

The V call is TRBV11-2, the J call TRBJ1-2; D is uncertain. The CDR3 has 15 residues. Trimming took 0 bases from V and 7 from J, leaving 15 bases between them. Germline V gives CDR1 SGHAT, CDR2 FQNNGV. CDR3 region: CASSLDQLADGGYTF. The CDR3 DNA reads as TGTGCCAGCAGCTTAGATCAACTAGCCGACGGTGGCTACACCTTC. The whole variable domain, remainder taken from reference TRBV11-2 and TRBJ1-2, is EAGVAQSPRYKIIEKRQSVAFWCNPISGHATLYWYQQILGQGPKLLIQFQNNGVVDDSQLPKDRFSAERLKGVDSTLKIQPAKLEDSAVYLCASSLDQLADGGYTFGSGTRLTVV.

This clone was seen a single time. The chain employs TRBV11-2 and TRBJ1-1, with 8 bases that match TRBD1. The CDR3 loop spans 14 amino acids. The germline CDR1 and CDR2 sequences are SGHAT and FQNNGV. Trimming cost V 5 bases and J 1 base; bases outside gene matches: 3. CDR3 residues: CASSAGQGNTEAFF. The CDR3 DNA reads as TGTGCCAGCAGCGCCGGACAGGGGAACACTGAAGCTTTCTTT.